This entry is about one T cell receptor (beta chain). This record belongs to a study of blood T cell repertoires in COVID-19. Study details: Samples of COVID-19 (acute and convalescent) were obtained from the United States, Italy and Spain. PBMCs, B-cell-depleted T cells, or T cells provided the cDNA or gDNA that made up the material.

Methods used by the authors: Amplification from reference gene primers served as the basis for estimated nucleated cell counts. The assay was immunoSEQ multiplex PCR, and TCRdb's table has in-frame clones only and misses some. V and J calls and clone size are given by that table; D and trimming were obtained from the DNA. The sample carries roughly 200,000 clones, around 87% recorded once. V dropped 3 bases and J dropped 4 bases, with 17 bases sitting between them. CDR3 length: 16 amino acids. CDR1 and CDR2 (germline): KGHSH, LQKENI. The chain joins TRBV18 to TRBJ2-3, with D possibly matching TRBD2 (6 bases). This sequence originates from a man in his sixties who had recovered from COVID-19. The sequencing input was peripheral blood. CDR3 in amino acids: CASSPWDSRGSDTQYF. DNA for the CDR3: TGTGCCAGCTCACCGTGGGACTCCCGAGGGTCAGATACGCAGTATTTT.